The text below deals with one T cell receptor (beta chain). This entry is derived from a study of sequential checkpoint blockade in melanoma. Study context: First-line arms were nivolumab then ipilimumab, or the reverse, randomized 1:1. Each arm's sequence ended with maintenance nivolumab.

The CDR3 loop spans 18 amino acids. Germline V gives CDR1 SGDLS, CDR2 YYNGEE. The junction had 11 bases not matched to a gene; V was cut back by 1 base and J by 2 bases. Assay used: immunoSEQ multiplex PCR; TCRdb lists only in-frame clones, some missing. The repertoire holds under 40,000 clones, with nearly 90% as singletons. Treatment indicated: randomized to nivolumab then ipilimumab (arm A) or the reverse (arm B). From thawed PBMCs, live CD3+CD8+ cells negative for CD19 and CD56 were sorted. The starting material was CD8+ T cells sorted from blood (inferred from file names), obtained from a patient given nivolumab and ipilimumab in sequence. The rearrangement uses TRBV9 and TRBJ2-3; 9 bases are shared with TRBD1. The receptor was derived from a human donor with melanoma. The CDR3, as DNA: TGTGCCAGCAGCGTACCCAAAACCGGGACAGGGCCCACAGATACGCAGTATTTT. It translates to CASSVPKTGTGPTDTQYF.